This TCR beta chain was found in a study of T cells after yellow fever vaccination. The junction had 10 bases not matched to a gene; V was cut back by 5 bases and J by 2 bases. The V gene's germline CDR1 is SEHNR and CDR2 FQNEAQ (reference sequence). This CDR3 has 17 amino acids. Researchers made TCR cDNA using 5'RACE template switching, and this step added a universal primer site and UMIs. TCRdb processed the 5' RACE reads anew with MiXCR; each CDR3 protein has one entry. The sample has approximately 580,000 distinct CDR3 sequences, roughly a sixth seen once. The specimen was PBMCs, collected 5 to 6 days after the first yellow fever vaccination. The rearrangement links TRBV7-9 to TRBJ2-2; 8 bases are a match to TRBD2. The TCR originated in a man younger than 35 who received the YFV17D yellow fever vaccine. The CDR3 DNA is TGTGCCAGCAGCCTGCCTGGAGCGGGGGATAACACCGGGGAGCTGTTTTTT. Its translation: CASSLPGAGDNTGELFF.